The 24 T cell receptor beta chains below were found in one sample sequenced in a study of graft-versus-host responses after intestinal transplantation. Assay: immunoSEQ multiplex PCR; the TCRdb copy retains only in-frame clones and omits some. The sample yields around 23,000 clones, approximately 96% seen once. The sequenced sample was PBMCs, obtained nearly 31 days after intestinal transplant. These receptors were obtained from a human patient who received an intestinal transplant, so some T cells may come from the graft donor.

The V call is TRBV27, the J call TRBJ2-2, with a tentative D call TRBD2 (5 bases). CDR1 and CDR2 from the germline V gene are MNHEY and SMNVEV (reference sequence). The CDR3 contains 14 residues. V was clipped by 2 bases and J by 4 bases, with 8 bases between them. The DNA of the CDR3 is TGTGCCAGCAGTTTAACTAGACCCACCGGGGAGCTGTTTTTT. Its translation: CASSLTRPTGELFF.

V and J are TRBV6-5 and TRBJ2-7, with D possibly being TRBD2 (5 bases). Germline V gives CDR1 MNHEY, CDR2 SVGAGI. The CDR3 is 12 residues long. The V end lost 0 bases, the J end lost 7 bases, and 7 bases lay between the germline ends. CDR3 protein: CASSYSGGEQYF. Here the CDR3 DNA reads TGTGCCAGCAGTTACTCGGGCGGGGAGCAGTACTTC.

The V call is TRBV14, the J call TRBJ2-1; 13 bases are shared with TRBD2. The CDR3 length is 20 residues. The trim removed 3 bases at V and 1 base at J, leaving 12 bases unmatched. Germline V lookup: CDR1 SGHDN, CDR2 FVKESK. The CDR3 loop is CASSQSELAGGSESYNEQFF. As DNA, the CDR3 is TGTGCCAGCAGCCAGTCAGAACTAGCGGGAGGGTCTGAATCCTACAATGAGCAGTTCTTC.

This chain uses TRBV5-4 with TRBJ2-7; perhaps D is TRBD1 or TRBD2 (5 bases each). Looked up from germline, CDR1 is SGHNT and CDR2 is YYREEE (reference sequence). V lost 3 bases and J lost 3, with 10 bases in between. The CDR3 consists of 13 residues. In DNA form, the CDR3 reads TGTGCCAGCAGCTCCGGGACCCTCTACGAGCAGTACTTC. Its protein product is CASSSGTLYEQYF.

The CDR3 spells CASSLLPDSYNEQFF. CDR3 DNA: TGTGCCAGCAGCCTTCTCCCGGACAGCTACAATGAGCAGTTCTTC. The chain is built from TRBV4-2 and TRBJ2-1; tentative D call: TRBD1 (6 bases). In germline, CDR1 is LGHNA, CDR2 YNFKEQ. The CDR3 loop spans 15 amino acids. V lost 4 bases and J 3 bases, leaving 13 bases between the germline ends.

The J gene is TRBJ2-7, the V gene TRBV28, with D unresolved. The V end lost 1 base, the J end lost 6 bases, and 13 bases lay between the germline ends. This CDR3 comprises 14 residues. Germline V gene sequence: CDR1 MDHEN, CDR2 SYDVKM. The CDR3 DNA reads TGTGCCAGCAGTTTATCCCGCATAGAGGCCGAGCAGTACTTC. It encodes CASSLSRIEAEQYF.

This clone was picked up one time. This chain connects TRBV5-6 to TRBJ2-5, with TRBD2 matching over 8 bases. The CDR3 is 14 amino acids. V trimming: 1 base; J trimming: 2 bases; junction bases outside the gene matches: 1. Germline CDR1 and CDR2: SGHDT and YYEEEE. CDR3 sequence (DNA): TGTGCCAGCAGCTTGCGGGGGGGTCAAGAGACCCAGTACTTC. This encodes CASSLRGGQETQYF.

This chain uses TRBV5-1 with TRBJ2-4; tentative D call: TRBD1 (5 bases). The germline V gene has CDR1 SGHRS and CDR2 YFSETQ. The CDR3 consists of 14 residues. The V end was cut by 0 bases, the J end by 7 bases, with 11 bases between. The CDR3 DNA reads TGCGCCAGCAGCTTGGAGGCAGGGATGAACATTCAGTACTTC. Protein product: CASSLEAGMNIQYF.

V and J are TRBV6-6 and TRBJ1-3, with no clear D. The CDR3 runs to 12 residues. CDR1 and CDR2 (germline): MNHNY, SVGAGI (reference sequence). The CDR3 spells CGQPHSGNTIYF. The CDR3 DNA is TGTGGCCAGCCGCACAGCGGAAACACCATATATTTT.

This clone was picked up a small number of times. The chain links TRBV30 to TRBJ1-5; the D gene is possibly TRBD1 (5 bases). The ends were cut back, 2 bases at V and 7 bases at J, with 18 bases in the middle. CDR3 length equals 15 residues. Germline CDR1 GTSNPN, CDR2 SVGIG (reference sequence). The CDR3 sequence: CAWSSDQGFGQPQHF. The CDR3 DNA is TGTGCCTGGAGTTCCGATCAGGGTTTTGGGCAGCCCCAGCATTTT. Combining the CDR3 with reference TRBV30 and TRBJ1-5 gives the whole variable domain SQTIHQWPATLVQPVGSPLSLECTVEGTSNPNLYWYRQAAGRGLQLLFYSVGIGQISSEVPQNLSASRPQDRQFILSSKKLLLSDSGFYLCAWSSDQGFGQPQHFGDGTRLSIL.

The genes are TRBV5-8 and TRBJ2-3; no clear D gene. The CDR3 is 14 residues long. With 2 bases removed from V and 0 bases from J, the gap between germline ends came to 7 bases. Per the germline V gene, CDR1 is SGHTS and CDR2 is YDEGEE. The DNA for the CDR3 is TGTGCCAGCAGCTTTGTCAGAAGCACAGATACGCAGTATTTT. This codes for CASSFVRSTDTQYF.

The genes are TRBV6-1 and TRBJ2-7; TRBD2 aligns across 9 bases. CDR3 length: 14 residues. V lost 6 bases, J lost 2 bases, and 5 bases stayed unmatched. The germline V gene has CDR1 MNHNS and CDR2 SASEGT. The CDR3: CASSLAGETYEQYF. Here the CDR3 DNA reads TGTGCCAGCAGCTTAGCGGGAGAAACCTACGAGCAGTACTTC.

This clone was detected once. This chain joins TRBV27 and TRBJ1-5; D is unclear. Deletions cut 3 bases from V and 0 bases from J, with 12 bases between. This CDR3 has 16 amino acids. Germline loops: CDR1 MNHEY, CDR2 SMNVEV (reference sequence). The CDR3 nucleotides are TGTGCCAGCAGTTTTACGGCCCAATATAGCAATCAGCCCCAGCATTTT. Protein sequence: CASSFTAQYSNQPQHF.

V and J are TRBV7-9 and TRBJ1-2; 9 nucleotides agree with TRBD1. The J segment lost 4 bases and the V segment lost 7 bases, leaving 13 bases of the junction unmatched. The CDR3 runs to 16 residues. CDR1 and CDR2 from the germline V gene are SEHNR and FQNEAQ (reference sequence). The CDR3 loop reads CASTSIPGQGTYGYTF. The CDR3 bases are TGTGCCAGCACCTCAATCCCGGGACAGGGCACCTATGGCTACACCTTC. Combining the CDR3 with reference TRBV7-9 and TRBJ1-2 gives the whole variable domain DTGVSQNPRHKITKRGQNVTFRCDPISEHNRLYWYRQTLGQGPEFLTYFQNEAQLEKSRLLSDRFSAERPKGSFSTLEIQRTEQGDSAMYLCASTSIPGQGTYGYTFGSGTRLTVV.

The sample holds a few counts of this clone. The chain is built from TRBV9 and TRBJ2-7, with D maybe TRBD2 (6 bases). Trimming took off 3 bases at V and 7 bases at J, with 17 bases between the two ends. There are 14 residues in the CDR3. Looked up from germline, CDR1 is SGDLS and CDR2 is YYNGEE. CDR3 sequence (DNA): TGTGCCAGCAGCGGAGTTGGAGGGGCGGGAGAGCAGTACTTC. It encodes CASSGVGGAGEQYF.

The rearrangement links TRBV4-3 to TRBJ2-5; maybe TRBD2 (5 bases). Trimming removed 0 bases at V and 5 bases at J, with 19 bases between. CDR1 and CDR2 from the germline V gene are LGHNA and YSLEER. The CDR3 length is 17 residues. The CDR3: CASSQDIGDQSWETQYF. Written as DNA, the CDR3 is TGCGCCAGCAGCCAAGATATCGGGGATCAGTCTTGGGAGACCCAGTACTTC.

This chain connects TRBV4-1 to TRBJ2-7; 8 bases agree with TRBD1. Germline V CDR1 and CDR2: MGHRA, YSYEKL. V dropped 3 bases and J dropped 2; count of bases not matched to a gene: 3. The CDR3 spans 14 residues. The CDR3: CASSQRTGTYEQYF. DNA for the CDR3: TGCGCCAGCAGCCAGAGGACAGGGACCTACGAGCAGTACTTC.

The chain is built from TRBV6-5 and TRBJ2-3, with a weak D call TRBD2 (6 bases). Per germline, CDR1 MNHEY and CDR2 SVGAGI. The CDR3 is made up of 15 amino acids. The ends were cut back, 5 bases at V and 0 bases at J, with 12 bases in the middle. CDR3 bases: TGTGCCAGCAGTCCGGCCGGGGGAAGCACAGATACGCAGTATTTT. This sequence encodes CASSPAGGSTDTQYF.

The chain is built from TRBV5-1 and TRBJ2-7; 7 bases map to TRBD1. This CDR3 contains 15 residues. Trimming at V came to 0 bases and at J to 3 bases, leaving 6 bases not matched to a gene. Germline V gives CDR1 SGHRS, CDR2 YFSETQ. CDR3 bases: TGCGCCAGCAGCTTGGGACAGGGCATCGACTACGAGCAGTACTTC. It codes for CASSLGQGIDYEQYF. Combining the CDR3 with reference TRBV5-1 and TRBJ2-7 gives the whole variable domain KAGVTQTPRYLIKTRGQQVTLSCSPISGHRSVSWYQQTPGQGLQFLFEYFSETQRNKGNFPGRFSGRQFSNSRSEMNVSTLELGDSALYLCASSLGQGIDYEQYFGPGTRLTVT.

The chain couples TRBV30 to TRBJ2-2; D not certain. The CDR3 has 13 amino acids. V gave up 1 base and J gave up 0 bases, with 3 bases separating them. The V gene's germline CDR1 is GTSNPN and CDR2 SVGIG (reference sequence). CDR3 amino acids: CAWSDANTGELFF. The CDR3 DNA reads TGTGCCTGGAGTGACGCGAACACCGGGGAGCTGTTTTTT. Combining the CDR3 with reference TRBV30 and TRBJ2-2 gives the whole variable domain SQTIHQWPATLVQPVGSPLSLECTVEGTSNPNLYWYRQAAGRGLQLLFYSVGIGQISSEVPQNLSASRPQDRQFILSSKKLLLSDSGFYLCAWSDANTGELFFGEGSRLTVL.

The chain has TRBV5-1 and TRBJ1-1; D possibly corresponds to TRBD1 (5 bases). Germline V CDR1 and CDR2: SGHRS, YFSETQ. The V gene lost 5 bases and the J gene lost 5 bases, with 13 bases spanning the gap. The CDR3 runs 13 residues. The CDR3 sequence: CASRNQGGTEAFF. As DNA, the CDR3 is TGCGCCAGCAGGAATCAGGGAGGTACTGAAGCTTTCTTT. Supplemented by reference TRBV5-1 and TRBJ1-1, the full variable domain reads KAGVTQTPRYLIKTRGQQVTLSCSPISGHRSVSWYQQTPGQGLQFLFEYFSETQRNKGNFPGRFSGRQFSNSRSEMNVSTLELGDSALYLCASRNQGGTEAFFGQGTRLTVV.

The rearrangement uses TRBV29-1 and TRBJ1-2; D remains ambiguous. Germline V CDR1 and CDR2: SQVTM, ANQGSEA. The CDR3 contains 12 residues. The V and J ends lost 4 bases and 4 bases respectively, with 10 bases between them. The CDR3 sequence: CSVGARSYGYTF. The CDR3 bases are TGCAGCGTTGGTGCCAGGTCCTATGGCTACACCTTC.

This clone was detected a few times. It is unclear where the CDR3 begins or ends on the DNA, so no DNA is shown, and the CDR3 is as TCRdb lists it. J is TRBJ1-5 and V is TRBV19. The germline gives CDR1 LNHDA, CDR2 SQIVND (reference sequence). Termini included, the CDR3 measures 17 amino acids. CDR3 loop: CASSFGAGGYSNQPQHF.

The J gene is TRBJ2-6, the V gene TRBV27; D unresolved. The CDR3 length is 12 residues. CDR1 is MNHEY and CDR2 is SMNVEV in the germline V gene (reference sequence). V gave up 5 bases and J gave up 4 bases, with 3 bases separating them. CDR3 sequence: CASSAGANVLTF. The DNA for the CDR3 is TGTGCCAGCAGTGCCGGGGCCAACGTCCTGACTTTC.